The present T cell receptor beta chain was sequenced within a study of OX40 agonist ivuxolimab in advanced cancers. Context from the whole study: Ivuxolimab was a fully human IgG2 agonistic monoclonal antibody targeting the costimulatory receptor OX40 (CD134). In the dose-escalation cohort, approximately 80% of patients were male, and the mean age was approximately 60 years with a range of about 20 to 80. The paper covers the monotherapy dose-escalation part of the phase I ivuxolimab trial, which included N of about 51 patients. Of the 50 to 55 patients in dose escalation, about 20 had hepatocellular carcinoma, some 15 had melanoma, 9 had renal cell carcinoma and 9 had head and neck cancer. Partial responses were achieved by three dose-escalation patients, of whom one had hepatocellular carcinoma and two had cutaneous melanoma. Prior anti-PD-1, anti-PD-L1 or anti-CTLA-4 therapy was permitted, and about two fifths of dose-escalation patients had received checkpoint inhibitors. The purpose of peripheral TCRbeta sequencing was to test whether ivuxolimab changed TCR sequence diversity and led to clonal T-cell expansion. Intravenous ivuxolimab was administered to patients every 2 weeks at six dose levels: 0.01, 0.1, 0.3, 1.5, 3 and 10 mg/kg. General conclusions and limits of the study: Which antigens the clonally expanded peripheral T cells were specific for was not determined. After ivuxolimab, expanded clones were on average more numerous among CD8+ T cells than among CD4+ T cells. Low levels of normalized T-cell clonal expansion were also seen in some patients who did not respond. At doses from 0.1 to 3.0 mg/kg, clonal expansion was seen in both CD4+ and CD8+ blood T cells between baseline and week 6. In the 0.1-3.0 mg/kg groups, partial responders were among the patients with the lowest normalized peripheral clonal expansion, particularly in CD8+ T cells.

As concerns this clone: This clone's antigen is unknown. There are no base qualities to consult, and no much larger clone falls within one base.

The trial excluded patients who had a history of autoimmune disease or were on systemic immunosuppression. In every dose cohort, peripheral blood was drawn for TCR sequencing at baseline, cycle 4 day 1, and cycle 7 day 1. Samples were obtained from an open-label, multicenter, first-in-human phase I dose-escalation trial of ivuxolimab. Adults with locally advanced or metastatic melanoma, renal cell, hepatocellular, or head and neck squamous cell carcinoma were enrolled in the trial. Before TCR sequencing, CD4+ T cells and CD8+ T cells from peripheral blood were sorted into separate populations. CDR1 and CDR2, looked up from the germline V gene, are SNHLY and FYNNEI. The junction carries 14 bases between V and J, which are trimmed by 5 bases and 0 bases respectively. Inclusive of the bounding cysteine and phenylalanine, the CDR3 is 15 residues long. Here the CDR3 DNA is all that survives: 45 bases in frame from base 1.

For sequencing of the TCRbeta CDR3 region, genomic DNA was extracted from the sorted cells. TCRbeta CDR3 regions were sequenced using the immunoSEQ Assay. Drawn from immuneACCESS, this table holds only the in-frame rearrangements with V and J called that TCRdb kept. Clones are partly lost; checked studies trace under half to an unresolved V gene and leave the rest unexplained. The table for this sample lists some 16,000 clones; less than 85% of them were counted only once. Clones ranked in the top ten supply roughly half of the sample. The rearrangement combines TRBV2 with TRBJ2-7, and possibly TRBD1, on 6 matching bases. The clonotype was recovered from an adult with an advanced solid tumor such as melanoma, head and neck, liver or kidney cancer. The starting material was CD4+ or CD8+ T cells sorted from blood, obtained in a trial of the OX40 agonist ivuxolimab. The DNA sequence is TGTGCCAGCAGTACAGGGTTGGGAAGCTCCTACGAGCAGTACTTC. It specifies CASSTGLGSSYEQYF.